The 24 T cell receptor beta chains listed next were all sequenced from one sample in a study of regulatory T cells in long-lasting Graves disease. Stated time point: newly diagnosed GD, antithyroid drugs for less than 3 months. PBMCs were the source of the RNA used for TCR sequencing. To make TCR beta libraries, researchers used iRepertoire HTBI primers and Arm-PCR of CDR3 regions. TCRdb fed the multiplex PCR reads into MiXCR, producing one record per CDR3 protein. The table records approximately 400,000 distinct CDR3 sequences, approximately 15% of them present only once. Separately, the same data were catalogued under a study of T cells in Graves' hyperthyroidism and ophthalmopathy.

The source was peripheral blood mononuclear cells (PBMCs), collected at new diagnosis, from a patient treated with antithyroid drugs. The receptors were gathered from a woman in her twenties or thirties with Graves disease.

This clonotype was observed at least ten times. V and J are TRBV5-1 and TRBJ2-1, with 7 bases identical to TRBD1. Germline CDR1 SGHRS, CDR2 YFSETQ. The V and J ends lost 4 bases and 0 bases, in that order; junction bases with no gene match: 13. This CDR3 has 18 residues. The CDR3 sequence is CASSRTGVLRASYNEQFF. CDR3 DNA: TGCGCCAGCAGCCGTACAGGGGTCCTCAGGGCCTCCTACAATGAGCAGTTCTTC.

The CDR3 nucleotides are TGTGCCAGCAGCCAAGAACGGATCGGGGGCGGGAGGGCCTTTAATGAGCAGTTCTTC. Translation gives CASSQERIGGGRAFNEQFF. The chain carries TRBV3-1 and TRBJ2-1, with TRBD2 identical over 9 bases. Germline assignment: CDR1 LGHDT and CDR2 YNNKEL (reference sequence). The CDR3 length is 19 residues. Trimming cost V 0 bases and J 7 bases; bases outside gene matches: 16.

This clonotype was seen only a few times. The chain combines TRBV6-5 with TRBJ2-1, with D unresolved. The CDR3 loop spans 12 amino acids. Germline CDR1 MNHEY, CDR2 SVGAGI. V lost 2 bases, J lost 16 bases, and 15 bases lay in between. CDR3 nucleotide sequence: TGTGCCAGCAGTTACGTTGGCGCCGTGGGATTCTTC. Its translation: CASSYVGAVGFF.

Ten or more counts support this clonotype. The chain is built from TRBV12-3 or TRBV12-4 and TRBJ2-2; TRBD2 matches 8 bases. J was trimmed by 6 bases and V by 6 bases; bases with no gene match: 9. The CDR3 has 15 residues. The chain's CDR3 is CASSLPSGSAGELFF. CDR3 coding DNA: TGTGCCAGCAGCCTTCCCAGCGGGAGTGCCGGGGAGCTGTTTTTT.

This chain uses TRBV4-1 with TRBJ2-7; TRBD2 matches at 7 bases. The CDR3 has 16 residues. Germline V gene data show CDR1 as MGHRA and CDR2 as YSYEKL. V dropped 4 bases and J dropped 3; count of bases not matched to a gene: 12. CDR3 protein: CASSPVTRTRNYEQYF. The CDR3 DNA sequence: TGCGCCAGCAGCCCTGTTACTCGGACTAGAAACTACGAGCAGTACTTC.

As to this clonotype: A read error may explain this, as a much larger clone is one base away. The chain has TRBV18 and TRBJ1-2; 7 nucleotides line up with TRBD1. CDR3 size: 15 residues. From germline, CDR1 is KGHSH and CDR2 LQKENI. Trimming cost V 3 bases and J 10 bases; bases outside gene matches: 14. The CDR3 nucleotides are TGTGCCAGCTCACCCCGGGACAGAACATGGGATGACTACACCTTC. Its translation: CASSPRDRTWDDYTF.

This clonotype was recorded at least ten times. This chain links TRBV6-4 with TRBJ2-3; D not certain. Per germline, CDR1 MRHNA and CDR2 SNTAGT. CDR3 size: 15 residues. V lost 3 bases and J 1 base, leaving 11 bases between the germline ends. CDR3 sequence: CASSDVVTGTDTQYF. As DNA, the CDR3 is TGTGCCAGCAGTGATGTGGTTACGGGCACAGATACGCAGTATTTT.

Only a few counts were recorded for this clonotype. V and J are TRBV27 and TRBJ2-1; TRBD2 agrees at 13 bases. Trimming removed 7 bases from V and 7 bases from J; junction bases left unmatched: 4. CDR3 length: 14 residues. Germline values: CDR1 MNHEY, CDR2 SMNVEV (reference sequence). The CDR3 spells CASMRTSGSNEQFF. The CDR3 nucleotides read TGTGCCAGCATGAGGACTAGCGGGAGTAATGAGCAGTTCTTC.

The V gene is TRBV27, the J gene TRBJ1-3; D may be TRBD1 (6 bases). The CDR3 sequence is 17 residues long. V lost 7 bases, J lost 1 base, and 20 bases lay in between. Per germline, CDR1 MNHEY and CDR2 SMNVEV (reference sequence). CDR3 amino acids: CASMAQDSSFSGNTIYF. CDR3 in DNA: TGTGCCAGCATGGCCCAGGACAGCTCCTTTTCTGGAAACACCATATATTTT.

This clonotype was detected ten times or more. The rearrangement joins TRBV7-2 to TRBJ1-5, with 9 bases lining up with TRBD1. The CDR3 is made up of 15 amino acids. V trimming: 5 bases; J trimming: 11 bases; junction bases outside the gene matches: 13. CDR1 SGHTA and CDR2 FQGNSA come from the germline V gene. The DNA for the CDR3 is TGTGCCAGCAGCAGTTACAGGGGGCCAGGCAGGACCCAGCATTTT. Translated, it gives CASSSYRGPGRTQHF. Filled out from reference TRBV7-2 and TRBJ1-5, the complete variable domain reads GAGVSQSPSNKVTEKGKDVELRCDPISGHTALYWYRQSLGQGLEFLIYFQGNSAPDKSGLPSDRFSAERTGGSVSTLTIQRTQQEDSAVYLCASSSYRGPGRTQHFGDGTRLSIL.

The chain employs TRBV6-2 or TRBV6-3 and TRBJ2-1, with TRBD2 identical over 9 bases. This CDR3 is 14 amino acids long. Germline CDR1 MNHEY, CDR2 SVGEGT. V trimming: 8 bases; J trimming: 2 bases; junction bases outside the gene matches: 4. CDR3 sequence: CASFSGRAYNEQFF. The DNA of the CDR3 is TGTGCCAGCTTTAGCGGGAGAGCCTACAATGAGCAGTTCTTC.

In DNA, the CDR3 is TGTGCCAGCAGTCACAGAGGACAGGGGGCATACGAGCAGTACTTC. This codes for CASSHRGQGAYEQYF. This sequence joins TRBV12-3 or TRBV12-4 and TRBJ2-7; 11 bases align to TRBD1. The J segment lost 4 bases and the V segment lost 5 bases, leaving 7 bases of the junction unmatched. CDR3 length: 15 amino acids.

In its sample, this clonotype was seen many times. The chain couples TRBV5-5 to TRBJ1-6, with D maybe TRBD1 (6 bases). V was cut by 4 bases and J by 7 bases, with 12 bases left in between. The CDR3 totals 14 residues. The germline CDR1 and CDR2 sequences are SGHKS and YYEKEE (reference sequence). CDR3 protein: CASSPGAGNSPLHF. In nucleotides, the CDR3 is TGTGCCAGCAGCCCGGGGGCAGGAAATTCACCCCTCCACTTT.

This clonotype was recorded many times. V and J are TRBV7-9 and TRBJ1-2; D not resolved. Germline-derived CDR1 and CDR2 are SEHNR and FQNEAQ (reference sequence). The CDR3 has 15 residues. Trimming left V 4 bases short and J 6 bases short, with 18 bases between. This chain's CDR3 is CASSSARGRRHGYTF. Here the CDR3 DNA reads TGTGCCAGCAGCTCAGCCCGTGGGCGCAGACATGGCTACACCTTC.

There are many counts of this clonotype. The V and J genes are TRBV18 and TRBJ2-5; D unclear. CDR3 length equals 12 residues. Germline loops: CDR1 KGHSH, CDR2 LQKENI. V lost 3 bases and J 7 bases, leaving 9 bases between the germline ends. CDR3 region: CASSPPIGTQYF. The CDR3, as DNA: TGTGCCAGCTCACCTCCTATCGGGACCCAGTACTTC.

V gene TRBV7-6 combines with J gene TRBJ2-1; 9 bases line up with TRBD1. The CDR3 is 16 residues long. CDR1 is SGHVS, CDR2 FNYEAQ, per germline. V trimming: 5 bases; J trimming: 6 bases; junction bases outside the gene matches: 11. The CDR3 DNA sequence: TGTGCCAGCAGCCCCAGGACAGGGGCAAGGGCCAATGAGCAGTTCTTC. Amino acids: CASSPRTGARANEQFF. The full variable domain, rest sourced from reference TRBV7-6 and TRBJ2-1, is GAGVSQSPRYKVTKRGQDVALRCDPISGHVSLYWYRQALGQGPEFLTYFNYEAQQDKSGLPNDRFSAERPEGSISTLTIQRTEQRDSAMYRCASSPRTGARANEQFFGPGTRLTVL.

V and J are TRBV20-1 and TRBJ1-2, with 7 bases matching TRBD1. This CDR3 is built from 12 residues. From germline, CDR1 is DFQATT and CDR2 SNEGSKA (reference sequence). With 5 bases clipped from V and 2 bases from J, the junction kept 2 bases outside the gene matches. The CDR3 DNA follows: TGCAGTGCTCGGACAGGCAACTATGGCTACACCTTC. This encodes CSARTGNYGYTF.

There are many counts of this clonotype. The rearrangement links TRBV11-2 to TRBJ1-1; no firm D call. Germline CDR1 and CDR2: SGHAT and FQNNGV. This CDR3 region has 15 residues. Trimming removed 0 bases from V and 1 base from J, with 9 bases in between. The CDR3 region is CASSLDASRNTEAFF. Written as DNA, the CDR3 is TGTGCCAGCAGCTTAGACGCCTCCAGGAACACTGAAGCTTTCTTT.

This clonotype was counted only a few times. The CDR3 spells CASSPRDSYNSPLHF. CDR3 bases: TGTGCCAGCAGCCCCAGGGACAGCTATAATTCACCCCTCCACTTT. The V and J genes are TRBV7-8 and TRBJ1-6, with TRBD1 matching over 7 bases. The CDR3 length is 15 residues. Germline V lookup: CDR1 SGHVS, CDR2 FQNEAQ. Germline trimming cut 5 bases from V and 3 bases from J; bases unmatched to any gene: 4.

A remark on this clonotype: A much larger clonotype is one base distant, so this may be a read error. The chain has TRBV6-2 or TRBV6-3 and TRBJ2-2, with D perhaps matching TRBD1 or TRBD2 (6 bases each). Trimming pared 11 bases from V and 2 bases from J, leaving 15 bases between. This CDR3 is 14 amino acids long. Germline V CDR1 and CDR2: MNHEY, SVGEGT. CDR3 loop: CAGGDKHNTGELFF. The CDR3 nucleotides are TGTGCCGGCGGGGACAAGCATAACACCGGGGAGCTGTTTTTT.

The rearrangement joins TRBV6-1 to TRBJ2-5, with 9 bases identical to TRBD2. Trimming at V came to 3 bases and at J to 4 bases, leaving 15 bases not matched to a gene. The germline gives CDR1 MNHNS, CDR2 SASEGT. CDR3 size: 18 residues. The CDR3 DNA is TGTGCCAGCAGTGAGTCGAGACAGAGCGGGAGGAGTTTAGAGACCCAGTACTTC. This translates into CASSESRQSGRSLETQYF.

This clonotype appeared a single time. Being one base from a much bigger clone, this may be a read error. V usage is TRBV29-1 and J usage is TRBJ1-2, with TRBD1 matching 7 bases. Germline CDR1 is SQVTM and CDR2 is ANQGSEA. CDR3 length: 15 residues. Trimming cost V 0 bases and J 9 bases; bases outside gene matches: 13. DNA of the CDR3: TGCAGCGTTGAAGATCGCAAAGGGGGCTTGGGTAGCTACACCTTC. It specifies CSVEDRKGGLGSYTF.

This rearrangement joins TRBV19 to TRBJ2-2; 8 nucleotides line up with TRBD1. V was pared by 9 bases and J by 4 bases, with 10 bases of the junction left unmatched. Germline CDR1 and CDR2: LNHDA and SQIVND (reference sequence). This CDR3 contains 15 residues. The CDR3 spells CARPSTGASTGELFF. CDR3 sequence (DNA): TGTGCCAGACCTTCGACAGGGGCGAGCACCGGGGAGCTGTTTTTT.

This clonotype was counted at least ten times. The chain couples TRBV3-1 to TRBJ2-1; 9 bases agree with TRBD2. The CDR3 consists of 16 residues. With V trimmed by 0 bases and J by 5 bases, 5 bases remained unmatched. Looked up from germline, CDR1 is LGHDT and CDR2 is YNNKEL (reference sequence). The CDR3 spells CASSQDPPSGNNEQFF. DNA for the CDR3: TGTGCCAGCAGCCAAGATCCGCCTAGCGGGAACAATGAGCAGTTCTTC.